Reported below is one T cell receptor beta chain. This record belongs to a study of blood T cell repertoires in COVID-19. Overall study: Sites in the United States, Italy and Spain provided acute and convalescent COVID-19 samples. Sample material is recorded as cDNA or gDNA derived from T cells, B-cell-depleted T cells, or PBMCs.

Only in-frame clones appear in the TCRdb table, and some are missing; sequencing was by immunoSEQ multiplex PCR. Of about 180,000 clones in the sample, around 83% are singletons; the top ten hold about 1.6%. V was clipped by 1 base and J by 4 bases, with 11 bases between them. CDR3 size: 15 residues. Germline V CDR1 and CDR2: MNHNS, SASEGT. This clonotype was sampled from a human donor in a cohort sampled during active COVID-19. V and J are TRBV6-1 and TRBJ1-5; no reliable D call. Source material: peripheral blood. The CDR3 protein is CASSEDPSGNQPQHF. CDR3 DNA sequence: TGTGCCAGCAGTGAAGACCCCAGCGGGAATCAGCCCCAGCATTTT.